The rows below give T cell receptor beta chains drawn from one sample of a study of identifying expanded T cells in peripheral blood. TCRdb keeps only in-frame clones here, not all; method: immunoSEQ multiplex PCR. The sample has about 58,000 clones, about four fifths seen once. Source material: blood. These receptors originate from a person aged 18 to 75 in good health. The conserved cysteine and the conserved F or W are not part of the CDR3 here.

V gene	J gene	CDR3 protein
TRBV19	TRBJ1-2	ASSIRQSSRIYGYT
TRBV19	TRBJ1-1	ASSTPQGWTEAF
TRBV19	TRBJ1-3	ATVDFYSGNTIY
TRBV10-1	TRBJ2-2	ASRGSNTGELF
TRBV7-2	TRBJ1-4	ASSLNREGDEKLF
TRBV5-1	TRBJ2-1	ASSLLAGGHNEQF
TRBV4-2	TRBJ2-3	ASSQGSGETDTQY
TRBV9	TRBJ2-2	ASSVGQGMGTGELF
TRBV9	TRBJ2-2	ASSPGPTGELF
TRBV27	TRBJ2-1	ASSPQVLSYNEQF
TRBV5-1	TRBJ2-7	ASSLEGTGMHEQY
TRBV25-1	TRBJ1-1	ASSGRAEAF
TRBV15	TRBJ2-3	ATSRDGQGADTQY
TRBV18	TRBJ2-1	ASSPSSGVRGKNEQF
TRBV28	TRBJ2-3	ASSLAGEGTDTQY
TRBV6-1	TRBJ1-2	ASSDTGTTYGYT
TRBV19	TRBJ1-2	ASSTPGLPNYGYT
TRBV13	TRBJ2-3	ASSVSPISGRSRGDTQY
TRBV5-1	TRBJ1-5	ASSYGGGSNQPQH
TRBV7-2	TRBJ2-5	ASSLQFGGAETQY
TRBV11-2	TRBJ2-7	ASSLKSTGAYEQY
TRBV20-1	TRBJ2-7	SARDSYEQY
TRBV7-2	TRBJ2-3	ASSLGAGSDTQY
TRBV6-5	TRBJ2-7	ASSSRGRVGEQY
TRBV30	TRBJ1-2	AWRGNYGYT
TRBV29-1	TRBJ2-1	SVQPGLAGVSEQF
TRBV20-1	TRBJ1-2	SARGGYGYT
TRBV5-1	TRBJ2-3	ASSEREGNTQY
TRBV27	TRBJ1-6	ASSLGANNSPLH
TRBV6-6	TRBJ1-5	ASSLTRGKGRQPQH
TRBV7-2	TRBJ2-3	ASSPSGASTDTQY
TRBV19	TRBJ2-2	ASSIYGGANTGELF
TRBV18	TRBJ1-5	ASSRQQEDQPQH
TRBV7-9	TRBJ2-7	ASSLVSRHEQY
TRBV19	TRBJ1-5	ASSISGEGQPQH
TRBV10-2	TRBJ2-1	ASSELGNEQF
TRBV7-3	TRBJ2-1	ASSPTDYNEQF
TRBV7-7	TRBJ2-3	ASSLDSTQY
TRBV5-4	TRBJ1-4	ASSLEAEKLF
TRBV5-1	TRBJ2-6	ASSLASGANVLT
TRBV7-6	TRBJ1-4	ASSSGDGNEKLF
TRBV5-1	TRBJ2-1	ASSLGGGAYNEQF
TRBV27	TRBJ2-4	ASSSQGAKNIQY
TRBV4-1	TRBJ1-2	ASSRQGLYGYT
TRBV5-1	TRBJ1-4	ASREGQTSNEKLF
TRBV5-1	TRBJ1-6	ASTDNSPLH
TRBV7-2	TRBJ2-5	ASSPFREETQY
TRBV18	TRBJ1-2	ASSQTGRNYGYT
TRBV19	TRBJ1-2	ASLQGQYGYT
TRBV30	TRBJ1-2	AWAKKPWGFYGYT
TRBV7-8	TRBJ2-3	ASSASGGVGTDTQY
TRBV10-3	TRBJ2-5	AISEAEETQY
TRBV5-6	TRBJ1-5	ASSLGGVGQPQH
TRBV9	TRBJ2-3	ASSPTQAGTDTQY
TRBV19	TRBJ2-2	ASSTKLKGELF